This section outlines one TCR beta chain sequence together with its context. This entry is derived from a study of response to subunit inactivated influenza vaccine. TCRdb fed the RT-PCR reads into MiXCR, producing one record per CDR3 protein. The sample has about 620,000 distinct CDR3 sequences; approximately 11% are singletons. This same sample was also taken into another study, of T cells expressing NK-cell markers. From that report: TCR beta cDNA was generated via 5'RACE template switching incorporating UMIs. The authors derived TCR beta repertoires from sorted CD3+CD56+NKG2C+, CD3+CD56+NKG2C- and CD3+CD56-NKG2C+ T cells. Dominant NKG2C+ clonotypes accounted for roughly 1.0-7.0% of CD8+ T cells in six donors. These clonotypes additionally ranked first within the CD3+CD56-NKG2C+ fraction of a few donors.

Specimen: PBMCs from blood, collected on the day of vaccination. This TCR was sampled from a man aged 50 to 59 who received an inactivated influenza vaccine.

This CDR3 reads CGCGQAGELFF. The CDR3 DNA reads TGTGGGTGTGGGCAAGCCGGGGAGCTGTTTTTT. The gene calls are TRBV6-2 or TRBV6-3 and TRBJ2-2; no firm D call. The length of the CDR3 is 11 residues. Germline assignment: CDR1 MNHEY and CDR2 SVGEGT.